This T cell receptor (beta chain) was profiled in a study of cytomegalovirus exposure and HLA in healthy donors (dated by TCRdb to 2016 to 2017). For context, the study as a whole: An earlier analysis of 587 of the donors reported 276 Gb of sequence data and 100 million to 120 million unique TCR beta sequences obtained from roughly 170 million T cells. Roughly 300 gigabases of sequencing data and approximately 80 million unique TCR sequences were included in an early release covering about 620 HLA-typed donors. Of the 300 to 450 genotyped donors, 75% to 85% were placed in the genetic ancestry cluster associated with self-reported Caucasian donors. The study was designed to test whether signatures of past pathogen exposure could be identified by cataloging public T cell receptors. The study used immunosequencing to profile the T cell repertoires of several hundred subjects and linked those repertoires to cytomegalovirus serostatus. A separate validation cohort of approximately 120 different subjects was used in addition to the roughly 640-subject first cohort. The study combined high-throughput TCR immunosequencing, statistical association of individual TCRs with disease status, and machine learning to predict cytomegalovirus infection status. In a later analysis, previously published TCR beta repertoires from 600 to 850 donors were re-analyzed and high-resolution HLA genotyping was added so that TCR occurrence patterns could be studied. Rather than using new phenotypic data, the later analysis identified candidate immune exposures from TCR beta sequences and from how often those sequences occurred across donors. In an earlier analysis of more than 550 of the donors, high-throughput TCR beta sequencing was used to judge whether each TCR beta V gene segment behaved as functional or pseudogenic. Donor age, sex, ethnicity and CMV serostatus were compiled together with the repertoire data. A later genetic analysis took genome-wide SNP genotypes for about three fifths of the roughly 670 donors and used that subset as a discovery cohort. All discovery cohort repertoires had been generated on a single sequencing platform. HLA typing included class I and class II loci at four-digit resolution. Typing coverage differed by locus: A, B, C, DRB1 and DQB1 were typed in about 629-640 donors, DQA1 in approximately 520, DPA1 in 606, and DPB1 in about 450. Four or five DR-DQ haplotypes were handled as single units for association and clustering because linkage in the cohort was strong. Across approximately 400 genotyped donors of the cohort, an average of approximately 200,000 unique TCR beta nucleotide sequences per donor were sequenced, and 15% to 20% of those sequences were non-productive.

The cohort was made up of under 800 healthy bone marrow donors. At the time of sampling, every cohort member was nominally healthy, though immune exposures that went unrecorded were likely present. The donor was CMV seronegative and was included in the group of about 350 seronegative cohort members. A peripheral blood sample was collected from each donor, and TCR beta sequencing was performed on peripheral blood mononuclear cells. Genomic DNA extraction from the blood cell samples was performed with the Qiagen DNeasy Blood Extraction Kit. The method behind the library was the immunoSEQ multiplex PCR assay. For the multiplex PCR, a mixture combining 60 forward primers for TCR Vbeta segments and 13 reverse primers for TCR Jbeta segments was used. The CDR3 region of rearranged TCR beta genes was amplified from genomic DNA by a multiplex PCR assay. The amplified TCR beta libraries were sequenced on the Illumina HiSeq System as 87-base-pair reads. Turning to the authors' computational methods: In a later analysis, some 80 million unique TCR beta chains were counted across the 650 to 700 repertoires, and approximately 11 million of these chains were shared by at least two donors. A nearest-neighbor algorithm error-corrected the raw reads and collapsed the reads into unique sequences, merging closely related sequences to remove PCR and sequencing errors. CDR3 sequences were aligned to IMGT reference sequences to assign V, D and J gene segments. For a sequence to be retained, a match of at least six nucleotides was required to both a V gene segment and a J gene segment. Rearrangements were called productive when the CDR3 lacked stop codons and stayed in frame with V and J; all others were non-productive. Following IMGT convention, CDR3 was defined as the stretch from the second conserved V-encoded cysteine to the conserved J-encoded phenylalanine. In an earlier analysis of approximately 590 of the donors, sequences lacking an unambiguous match to a single V gene segment were excluded. In an earlier analysis of approximately 500 of the donors, a V segment was called functional when productive rearrangements were above 56.7%, and segregating when the standard deviation between donors exceeded 5%. A statistical classification framework was built for diagnosing cytomegalovirus status from the catalog of TCR beta chain sequences. A later analysis assigned V and J genes by comparing TCR nucleotide sequences with IMGT/GENE-DB human TR gene sequences. The TCRdist pipeline was used in a later analysis to assign CDR3 sequences and most-parsimonious VDJ recombination scenarios. In a later analysis, each TCR beta chain was defined by its CDR3 amino acid sequence together with its V-gene family, and reads lacking a unique V-gene family were excluded. As a way to deal with suspected cross-contamination and a sequencing artifact, a later analysis dropped roughly 620 nucleotide sequences that were highly shared and had low generation probability. In a later analysis, a clonal expansion index was calculated for each public chain from normalized within-repertoire ranks of inferred template counts. In a later analysis, generation probabilities were computed with a VDJ recombination model fitted to out-of-frame rearrangements, and the resulting probabilities were checked against IGoR. Hypergeometric tests were used in a later analysis to score TCR-TCR, TCR-HLA and TCR-CMV co-occurrence, with a repertoire-size bias correction applied to the TCR pairs. A later analysis estimated false discovery rates by permuting HLA or CMV assignments 20 times. In a later analysis, co-occurring TCRs were grouped using DBSCAN, and TCRdist sequence similarity was added for clustering within HLA-allele-positive subsets. For co-occurrence clustering, repertoires with fewer than 30,000 or more than 120,000 public chains were excluded, along with about five repertoires with anomalous nucleotide sharing. Entries here come from immuneACCESS through TCRdb and include only in-frame sequences with V and J called. Some clones fail to appear in such tables; in the studies checked, an unresolved V gene covers under half of the shortfall, and the cause of the remainder is unknown. The DNA gave D and trimming, while V, J and clone size come from that table. Here the sample has about 190,000 clones; roughly 80% occur a single time. The leading ten clones occupy approximately 1.5% of the sample.

Trimming removed 2 bases from V and 3 bases from J; the gene matches leave 7 bases unexplained. The CDR3 goes from the cysteine to the phenylalanine over 15 residues. Only CDR3 DNA is held: 45 bases, read in frame from base 1. As encoded in the germline V gene (reference sequence), CDR1 is LNHDA while CDR2 is SQIVND. Details on this clone: Its antigen is still unknown. Within one base of it there is no much larger clone, and no base qualities were kept.

Overall results and qualifications from the work: Strong co-occurrence of HLA alleles, especially DR and DQ, made assigning TCR associations to individual alleles difficult. Some IMGT-functional V segments, including TRBV6-2 and TRBV6-3, could not be distinguished by the 87-base-pair reads and were therefore excluded. HLA typing was unavailable for some donors at each locus, so association tests used only the typed subset. A cluster of highly shared sequence variants was judged likely to represent a technical artifact of the sequencing pipeline. In a later analysis, most CMV-associated TCR beta chains were found to appear HLA-restricted, with HLA associations seemingly driven largely by CMV exposure. Specific HLA alleles were associated with over 15,000 TCR beta sequences at a false discovery rate of 0.05 in a later analysis. In a later analysis, HLA-associated TCR beta chains showed more clonal expansion and lower generation probabilities than non-associated chains that were equally common. A few of the identified cytomegalovirus-associated TCR beta chains were confirmed in vitro to be specific for cytomegalovirus antigens. Roughly uniform sequencing depth across donors was assumed in presence/absence analyses, although this assumption may not hold. V-gene and J-gene trimming of TCR beta chains was associated with a missense DCLRE1C variant in a later genetic analysis, and the association was replicated in an independent cohort. The study gave a list of about 170 TCR beta chains associated with cytomegalovirus. According to a later analysis, TCR association rates differed among HLA loci, with DRB1 alleles showing the most associated TCRs and HLA-C alleles showing the fewest. An earlier analysis of 587 of the donors showed that most TCR beta V segments appeared in productive rearrangements either about 87% or about 30% of the time, which broadly matched IMGT annotations. A later analysis reported that several top co-occurrence clusters appeared linked to parvovirus B19, influenza, CMV and Epstein-Barr virus. Most TCR sequences were observed very rarely across donors, whereas some public TCRs were present in many individuals. In this cohort, only TCR beta chains were sequenced, and detectable features were limited by the absence of alpha or paired-chain data. The classifier was reported to diagnose cytomegalovirus status with high specificity and sensitivity in both the original and validation cohorts. Compared with the approximately 670-donor mean, donors in an Asian-associated ancestry cluster had fewer N-insertions in productive TCRs, according to a later genetic analysis. Because counts were too low, fewer than 20 rarely observed V segments, including chromosome 9 orphons, were excluded from the earlier analysis of a few hundred of the donors. Correlated functional status among segregating V segments might reflect linkage disequilibrium, but an unknown experimental factor could not be ruled out. The authors suggested that the approach could potentially be generalized to other disease states and immunological phenotypes. A further reported finding was that TCR beta sequences accurately predicted the HLA-A and HLA-B alleles for most subjects in the first cohort. For the cohort, immune exposure information was limited to CMV serostatus.

This clonotype originated in a woman between 18 and 30 years old in good health and CMV-seronegative. Input material: PBMCs. The rearranged chain carries TRBV19 and TRBJ2-7, with TRBD1 matching 7 junction bases. The CDR3 protein: CASSIKGAESYEQYF. The bases read TGTGCCAGTAGTATAAAGGGGGCGGAAAGCTACGAGCAGTACTTC.